The source of this T cell receptor (beta chain) is a study of breast tumors, draining lymph nodes, adjacent tissues. Findings and limits, study-wide: Data fit most tumor T cells coming from lymph node, expanding in tumor.

The CDR3 totals 13 residues. With 0 bases removed from V and 6 bases from J, the gap between germline ends came to 9 bases. Germline V gene sequence: CDR1 SGHRS, CDR2 YFSETQ. This clonotype was detected many times. What it binds is not known. MiXCR, run by TCRdb on the multiplex PCR reads, gives a single entry per CDR3 protein. The top ten hold 8% of the sample, which has around 50,000 distinct CDR3 sequences, 20% to 25% seen once. This receptor was identified in a female donor with breast cancer. Some clones in this sample may be carry-over from other donors' samples. The sample comprised breast tumor tissue. This chain links TRBV5-1 with TRBJ2-5, with D possibly matching TRBD1 (6 bases). The CDR3 sequence is CASSLGTEKTQYF. CDR3 coding DNA: TGCGCCAGCAGCTTGGGGACAGAAAAGACCCAGTACTTC. Complete variable domain (other parts from reference TRBV5-1 and TRBJ2-5): KAGVTQTPRYLIKTRGQQVTLSCSPISGHRSVSWYQQTPGQGLQFLFEYFSETQRNKGNFPGRFSGRQFSNSRSEMNVSTLELGDSALYLCASSLGTEKTQYFGPGTRLLVL.